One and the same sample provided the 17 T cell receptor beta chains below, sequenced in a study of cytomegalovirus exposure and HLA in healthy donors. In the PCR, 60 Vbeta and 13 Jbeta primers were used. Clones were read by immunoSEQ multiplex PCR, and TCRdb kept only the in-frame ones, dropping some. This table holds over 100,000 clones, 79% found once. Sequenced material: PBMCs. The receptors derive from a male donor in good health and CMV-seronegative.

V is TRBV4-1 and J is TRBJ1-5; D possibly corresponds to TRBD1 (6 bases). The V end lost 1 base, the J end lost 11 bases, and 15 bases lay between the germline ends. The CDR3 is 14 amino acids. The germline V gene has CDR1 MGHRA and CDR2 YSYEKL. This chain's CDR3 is CASSQGQAKGSQHF. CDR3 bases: TGCGCCAGCAGCCAAGGACAGGCAAAGGGGTCCCAGCATTTT.

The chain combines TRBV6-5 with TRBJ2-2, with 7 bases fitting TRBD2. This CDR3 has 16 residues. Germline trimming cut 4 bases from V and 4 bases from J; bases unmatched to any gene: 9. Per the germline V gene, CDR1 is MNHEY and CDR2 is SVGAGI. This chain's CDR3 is CASSSLRTGGTGELFF. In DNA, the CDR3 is TGTGCCAGCAGTTCCCTGAGGACGGGGGGCACCGGGGAGCTGTTTTTT.

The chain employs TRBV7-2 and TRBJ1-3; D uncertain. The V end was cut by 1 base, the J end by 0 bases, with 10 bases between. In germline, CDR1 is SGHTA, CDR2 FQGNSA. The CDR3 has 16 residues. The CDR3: CASSLVGSSSGNTIYF. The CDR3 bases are TGTGCCAGCAGCTTAGTAGGGAGTAGCTCTGGAAACACCATATATTTT.

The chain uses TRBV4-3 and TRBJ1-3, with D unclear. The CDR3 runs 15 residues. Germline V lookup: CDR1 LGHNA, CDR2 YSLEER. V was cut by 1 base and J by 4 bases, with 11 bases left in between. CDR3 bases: TGCGCCAGCAGCCAAGGTTCTCGCGCCGGAAACACCATATATTTT. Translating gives CASSQGSRAGNTIYF.

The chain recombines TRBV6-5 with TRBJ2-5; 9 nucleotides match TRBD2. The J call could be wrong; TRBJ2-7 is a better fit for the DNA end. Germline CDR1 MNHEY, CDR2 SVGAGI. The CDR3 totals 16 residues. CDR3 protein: CASSYSRASGVYEQYF. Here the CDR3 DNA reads TGTGCCAGCAGTTACTCGAGGGCTAGCGGGGTCTACGAGCAGTACTTC.

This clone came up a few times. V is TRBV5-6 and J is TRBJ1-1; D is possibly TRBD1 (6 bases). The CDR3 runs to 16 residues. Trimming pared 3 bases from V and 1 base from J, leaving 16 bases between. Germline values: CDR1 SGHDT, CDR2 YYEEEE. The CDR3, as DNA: TGTGCCAGCAGCTCGCGGCAACAGGGAGCGAACACTGAAGCTTTCTTT. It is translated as CASSSRQQGANTEAFF. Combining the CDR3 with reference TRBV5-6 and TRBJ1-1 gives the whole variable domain DAGVTQSPTHLIKTRGQQVTLRCSPKSGHDTVSWYQQALGQGPQFIFQYYEEEERQRGNFPDRFSGHQFPNYSSELNVNALLLGDSALYLCASSSRQQGANTEAFFGQGTRLTVV.

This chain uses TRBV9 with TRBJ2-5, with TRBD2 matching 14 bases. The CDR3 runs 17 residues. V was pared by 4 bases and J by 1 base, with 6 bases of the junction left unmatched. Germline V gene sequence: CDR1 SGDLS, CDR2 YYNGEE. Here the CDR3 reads CASSHRTSGGTQETQYF. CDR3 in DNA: TGTGCCAGCAGCCATCGGACTAGCGGGGGGACCCAAGAGACCCAGTACTTC.

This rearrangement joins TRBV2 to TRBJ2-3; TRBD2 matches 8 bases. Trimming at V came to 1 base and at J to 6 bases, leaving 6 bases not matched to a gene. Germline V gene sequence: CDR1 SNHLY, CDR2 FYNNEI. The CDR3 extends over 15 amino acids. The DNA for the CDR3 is TGTGCCAGCAGTGAAGTTGCGGGGGGCCCCGATACGCAGTATTTT. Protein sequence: CASSEVAGGPDTQYF.

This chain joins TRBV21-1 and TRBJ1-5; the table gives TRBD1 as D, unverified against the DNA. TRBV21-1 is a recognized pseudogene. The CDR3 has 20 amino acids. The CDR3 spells CASSKRNIRQGHYSNQPQHF. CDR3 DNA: TGTGCCAGCAGCAAACGGAACATCAGACAGGGGCACTATAGCAATCAGCCCCAGCATTTT.

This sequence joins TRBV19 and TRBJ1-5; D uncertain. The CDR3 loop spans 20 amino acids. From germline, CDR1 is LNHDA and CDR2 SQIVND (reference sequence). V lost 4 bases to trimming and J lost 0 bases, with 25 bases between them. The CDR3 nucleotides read TGTGCCAGTAGTAACACGAAATCCCGACTACGGGTATATAGCAATCAGCCCCAGCATTTT. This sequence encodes CASSNTKSRLRVYSNQPQHF.

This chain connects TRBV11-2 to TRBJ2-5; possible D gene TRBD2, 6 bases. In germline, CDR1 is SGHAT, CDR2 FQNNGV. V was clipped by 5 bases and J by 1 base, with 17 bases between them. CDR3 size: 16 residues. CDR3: CASSPWGGGAQETQYF. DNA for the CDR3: TGTGCCAGCAGCCCCTGGGGCGGAGGGGCCCAAGAGACCCAGTACTTC.

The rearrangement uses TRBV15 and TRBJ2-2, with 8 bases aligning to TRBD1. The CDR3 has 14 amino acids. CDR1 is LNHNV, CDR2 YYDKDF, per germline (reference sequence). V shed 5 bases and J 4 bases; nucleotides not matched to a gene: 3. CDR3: CATSETGATGELFF. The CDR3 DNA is TGTGCCACCAGCGAGACAGGGGCCACCGGGGAGCTGTTTTTT.

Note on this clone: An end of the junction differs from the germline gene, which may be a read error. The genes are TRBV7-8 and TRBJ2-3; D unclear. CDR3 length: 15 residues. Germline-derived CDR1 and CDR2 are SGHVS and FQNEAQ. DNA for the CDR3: TGTGCCGGCAGCTCCTTTTTGACTAGCACAGATACGCAGTATTTT. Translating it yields CAGSSFLTSTDTQYF.

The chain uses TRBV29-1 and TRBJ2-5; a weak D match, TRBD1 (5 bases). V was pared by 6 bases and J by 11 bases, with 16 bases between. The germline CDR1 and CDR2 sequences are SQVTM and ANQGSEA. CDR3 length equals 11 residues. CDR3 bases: TGCAGCGTGAACTTGGGGCGAGAGCAGTACTTC. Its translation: CSVNLGREQYF.

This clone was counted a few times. The CDR3, as DNA: TGTGCCAGCAGCTTAGTTGGGCCCTACGAGCAGTACTTC. It specifies CASSLVGPYEQYF. The genes are TRBV7-9 and TRBJ2-7; D is unclear. The CDR3 loop spans 13 amino acids. Germline V gene lookup returns CDR1 SEHNR and CDR2 FQNEAQ (reference sequence). V was pared by 1 base and J by 2 bases, with 6 bases between.

The DNA for the CDR3 is TGTGCCTGGAAGGCAGGGGGCGCCTACGGGGAGCTGTTTTTT. It yields the protein CAWKAGGAYGELFF. The chain combines TRBV30 with TRBJ2-2; TRBD1 agrees at 8 bases. V lost 4 bases to trimming and J lost 7 bases; unmatched junction nucleotides: 8. Germline CDR1 GTSNPN, CDR2 SVGIG (reference sequence). This CDR3 is 14 amino acids long.

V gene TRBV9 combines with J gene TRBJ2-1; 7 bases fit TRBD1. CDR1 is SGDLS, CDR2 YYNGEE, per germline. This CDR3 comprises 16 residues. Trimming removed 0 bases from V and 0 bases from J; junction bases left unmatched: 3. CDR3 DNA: TGTGCCAGCAGCGTAGTTGGGACAGACTCCTACAATGAGCAGTTCTTC. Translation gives CASSVVGTDSYNEQFF.